Presented here are 11 T cell receptor beta chains from one specimen sequenced in a study of OX40 agonist ivuxolimab in advanced cancers. Assay used: immunoSEQ multiplex PCR; TCRdb lists only in-frame clones, some missing. The sample lists under 85,000 clones; about 93% were seen once. Source: CD4+ or CD8+ T cells sorted from blood, taken in a trial of the OX40 agonist ivuxolimab. The receptors originated from an adult with an advanced solid tumor such as melanoma, head and neck, liver or kidney cancer.

As concerns this clone: Other DNA sequences in the same sample also yield this CDR3. The chain joins TRBV9 to TRBJ2-7; D is uncertain. In germline, CDR1 is SGDLS, CDR2 YYNGEE. The CDR3 contains 14 residues. V lost 0 bases to trimming and J lost 0 bases, with 7 bases between them. Here the CDR3 DNA reads TGTGCCAGCAGCGTAGGCGGCGACTCCTACGAGCAGTACTTC. Protein product: CASSVGGDSYEQYF.

The chain recombines TRBV6-5 with TRBJ1-4; 7 positions agree with TRBD1. The CDR3 consists of 15 residues. The V gene's germline CDR1 is MNHEY and CDR2 SVGAGI. The ends lost 0 bases at V and 7 bases at J; junction bases unmatched: 5. CDR3 region: CASSYSGRGGEKLFF. The CDR3 DNA is TGTGCCAGCAGTTACTCGGGCAGGGGGGGTGAAAAACTGTTTTTT.

The chain recombines TRBV5-1 with TRBJ2-3, with TRBD1 matching 7 bases. V was clipped by 0 bases and J by 5 bases; unmatched bases: 0. The V gene's germline CDR1 is SGHRS and CDR2 YFSETQ. CDR3 length equals 13 residues. Written as DNA, the CDR3 is TGCGCCAGCAGCTTGGACAGGGGAGATACGCAGTATTTT. Protein sequence: CASSLDRGDTQYF.

Note on this clone: The sample has other DNA sequences that encode this CDR3 too. This sequence joins TRBV27 and TRBJ2-5, with D uncertain. Germline V lookup: CDR1 MNHEY, CDR2 SMNVEV (reference sequence). Trimming took off 3 bases at V and 4 bases at J, with 6 bases between the two ends. The CDR3 is 12 residues long. CDR3 sequence: CASSFEGETQYF. CDR3 nucleotides: TGTGCCAGCAGTTTTGAAGGAGAGACCCAGTACTTC.

The V call is TRBV11-2, the J call TRBJ2-5, with 8 nucleotides matching TRBD1. This CDR3 is built from 16 residues. Germline V CDR1 and CDR2: SGHAT, FQNNGV. The V segment lost 5 bases and the J segment 4 bases; nucleotides outside the gene matches: 12. CDR3 in amino acids: CASSDHAGQGVETQYF. The CDR3 DNA sequence: TGTGCCAGCAGCGACCACGCCGGACAGGGAGTAGAGACCCAGTACTTC.

The V call is TRBV6-5, the J call TRBJ2-3, with D uncertain. Germline V gene data show CDR1 as MNHEY and CDR2 as SVGAGI. This CDR3 spans 13 amino acids. Trimming removed 3 bases from V and 3 bases from J, with 7 bases in between. The CDR3 DNA is TGTGCCAGCAGTTATGTTGGAACAGATACGCAGTATTTT. This encodes CASSYVGTDTQYF.

The genes are TRBV13 and TRBJ1-1; tentatively, D is TRBD1 (5 bases). Looked up from germline, CDR1 is PRHDT and CDR2 is FYEKMQ (reference sequence). The V gene lost 5 bases and the J gene lost 3 bases, with 13 bases spanning the gap. This CDR3 spans 14 amino acids. The CDR3 sequence is CASSGQGLDTEAFF. CDR3 DNA: TGTGCCAGCAGCGGGCAGGGCCTAGACACTGAAGCTTTCTTT.

The chain has TRBV10-2 and TRBJ2-3, with D possibly being TRBD1 (5 bases). CDR3 length equals 15 residues. CDR1 and CDR2 (germline): WSHSY, SAAADI. V gave up 4 bases and J gave up 0 bases, with 11 bases separating them. CDR3 bases: TGCGCCAGCAGTGCCGACAGATACAGCACAGATACGCAGTATTTT. It specifies CASSADRYSTDTQYF.

This clone has more than one count but fewer than ten. The chain uses TRBV4-2 and TRBJ1-1; tentative D call: TRBD1 (6 bases). Looked up from germline, CDR1 is LGHNA and CDR2 is YNFKEQ. The CDR3 totals 16 residues. V lost 0 bases and J 3 bases, leaving 14 bases between the germline ends. CDR3 in amino acids: CASSQDGQGRDTEAFF. The CDR3 nucleotides read TGTGCCAGCAGCCAAGATGGGCAGGGGCGAGACACTGAAGCTTTCTTT.

Comment on this clone: Different DNA sequences within this sample yield the same CDR3. The chain combines TRBV4-1 with TRBJ1-5; unclear D gene. V lost 4 bases to trimming and J lost 0 bases, with 13 bases between them. The CDR3 length is 16 residues. Germline loops: CDR1 MGHRA, CDR2 YSYEKL. The CDR3 is CASSLGKENSNQPQHF. The CDR3 nucleotides are TGCGCCAGCAGCCTAGGGAAGGAGAATAGCAATCAGCCCCAGCATTTT.

The chain joins TRBV6-5 to TRBJ2-5; 10 bases are shared with TRBD2. CDR3 length: 16 amino acids. The germline CDR1 and CDR2 sequences are MNHEY and SVGAGI. V lost 2 bases to trimming and J lost 2 bases; unmatched junction nucleotides: 5. CDR3 loop: CASSYGAGGVQETQYF. CDR3 nucleotide sequence: TGTGCCAGCAGTTACGGAGCGGGGGGGGTACAAGAGACCCAGTACTTC.